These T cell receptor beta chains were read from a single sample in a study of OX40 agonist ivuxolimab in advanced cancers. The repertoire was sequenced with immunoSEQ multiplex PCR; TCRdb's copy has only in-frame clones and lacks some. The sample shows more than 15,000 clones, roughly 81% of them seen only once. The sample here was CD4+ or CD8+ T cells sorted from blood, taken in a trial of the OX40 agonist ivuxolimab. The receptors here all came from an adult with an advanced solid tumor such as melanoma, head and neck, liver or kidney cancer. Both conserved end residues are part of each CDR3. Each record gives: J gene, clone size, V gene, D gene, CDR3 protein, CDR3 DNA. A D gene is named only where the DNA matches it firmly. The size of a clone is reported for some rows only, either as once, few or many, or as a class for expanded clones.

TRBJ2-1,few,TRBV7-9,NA,CASSLDGPRGSYNEQFF,TGTGCCAGCAGCCTCGATGGTCCTAGAGGCTCCTACAATGAGCAGTTCTTC
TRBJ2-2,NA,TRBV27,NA,CASTTGLHTGELFF,TGTGCCAGCACCACGGGACTCCACACCGGGGAGCTGTTTTTT
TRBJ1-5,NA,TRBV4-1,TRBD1,CASSQEDRAQPQHF,TGCGCCAGCAGCCAGGAGGACAGGGCCCAGCCCCAGCATTTT
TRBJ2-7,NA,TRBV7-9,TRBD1,CASSLTGGAGYEQYF,TGTGCCAGCAGCTTAACAGGGGGCGCCGGGTACGAGCAGTACTTC
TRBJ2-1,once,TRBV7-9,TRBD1,CASSSPGQHNEQFF,TGTGCCAGCAGCTCTCCGGGACAGCACAATGAGCAGTTCTTC
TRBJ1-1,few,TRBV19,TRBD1,CASSLGQGNTEAFF,TGTGCCAGTAGTCTTGGACAGGGGAACACTGAAGCTTTCTTT
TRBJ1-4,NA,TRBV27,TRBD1,CASSFGQGVGKLFF,TGTGCCAGCAGTTTCGGACAGGGGGTTGGAAAACTGTTTTTT
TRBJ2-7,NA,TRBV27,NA,CASRQGTTYEQYF,TGTGCCAGCAGGCAGGGTACGACCTACGAGCAGTACTTC
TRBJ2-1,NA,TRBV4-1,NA,CASSQVLGKFFF,TGCGCCAGCAGCCAAGTGCTAGGGAAGTTTTTCTTC
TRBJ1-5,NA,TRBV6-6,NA,CASSPGYPAIQPQHF,TGTGCCAGCAGCCCGGGATACCCGGCGATACAGCCCCAGCATTTT
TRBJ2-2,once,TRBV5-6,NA,CASSLVLQEHLNTGELFF,TGTGCCAGCAGTCTTGTCTTGCAAGAGCACTTGAACACCGGGGAGCTGTTTTTT
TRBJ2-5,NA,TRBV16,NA,CASSQSSADLGTQYF,TGTGCCAGCAGCCAATCTTCGGCAGACCTGGGGACCCAGTACTTC
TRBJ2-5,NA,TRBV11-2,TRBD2,CASSPRASGYQETQYF,TGTGCCAGCAGCCCTCGCGCTAGCGGGTACCAAGAGACCCAGTACTTC
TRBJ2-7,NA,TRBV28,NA,CASSFSVAGEQYF,TGTGCCAGCAGTTTCTCAGTAGCCGGCGAGCAGTACTTC
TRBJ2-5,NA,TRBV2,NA,CASKGGSGDQETQYF,TGTGCCAGTAAAGGTGGTAGCGGAGACCAAGAGACCCAGTACTTC
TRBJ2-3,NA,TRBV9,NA,CASSSMGRQMDTQYF,TGTGCCAGCAGCTCCATGGGGCGACAGATGGATACGCAGTATTTT
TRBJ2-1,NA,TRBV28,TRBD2,CASSLAGGNEQFF,TGTGCCAGCAGTTTAGCGGGAGGTAATGAGCAGTTCTTC
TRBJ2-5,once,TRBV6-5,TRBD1,CASRFLQGGRETQYF,TGTGCCAGCAGATTCCTACAGGGGGGCAGAGAGACCCAGTACTTC
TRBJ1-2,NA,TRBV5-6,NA,CASSLEGVANYGYTF,TGTGCCAGCAGCTTGGAGGGGGTGGCGAACTATGGCTACACCTTC
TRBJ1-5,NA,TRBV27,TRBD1,CASSLRGPYSNQPQHF,TGTGCCAGCAGTTTAAGGGGGCCCTATAGCAATCAGCCCCAGCATTTT
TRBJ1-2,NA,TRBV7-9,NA,CASSLSPAIGDGYTF,TGTGCCAGCAGCTTATCCCCGGCCATCGGAGATGGCTACACCTTC
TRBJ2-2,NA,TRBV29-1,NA,CSVGPPNTGELFF,TGCAGCGTTGGTCCACCGAACACCGGGGAGCTGTTTTTT
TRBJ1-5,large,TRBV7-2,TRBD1,CASSPDREGNQPQHF,TGTGCCAGCAGCCCGGACAGGGAGGGAAATCAGCCCCAGCATTTT
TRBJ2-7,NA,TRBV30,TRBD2,CAWAWGGGNEQYF,TGTGCCTGGGCCTGGGGGGGAGGAAACGAGCAGTACTTC
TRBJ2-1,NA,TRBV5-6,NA,CASSLGRDLSYNEQFF,TGTGCCAGCAGCTTGGGCCGGGATCTCTCCTACAATGAGCAGTTCTTC
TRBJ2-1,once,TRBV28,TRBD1,CASSARGRGVEQFF,TGTGCCAGCAGTGCCAGGGGGCGGGGAGTGGAGCAGTTCTTC
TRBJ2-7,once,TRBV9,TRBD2,CASSVSRLAGGNEQYF,TGTGCCAGCAGCGTTTCGAGACTAGCGGGGGGGAACGAGCAGTACTTC
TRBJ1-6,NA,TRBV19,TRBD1,CASSQDRNSPLHF,TGTGCCAGTTCGCAGGACAGGAATTCACCCCTCCACTTT
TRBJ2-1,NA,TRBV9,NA,CASSVGGGGTFSEQFF,TGTGCCAGCAGCGTAGGAGGGGGAGGGACGTTTAGTGAGCAGTTCTTC
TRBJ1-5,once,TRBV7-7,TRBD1,CASSPDREGNQPQHF,TGTGCCAGCAGCCCGGACAGGGAGGGAAATCAGCCCCAGCATTTT
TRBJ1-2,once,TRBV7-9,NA,CASSLAYGNYGYTF,TGTGCCAGCAGCTTAGCGTACGGGAACTATGGCTACACCTTC
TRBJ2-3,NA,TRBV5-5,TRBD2,CASSLGLAGADTQYF,TGTGCCAGCAGTTTGGGACTAGCGGGGGCAGATACGCAGTATTTT
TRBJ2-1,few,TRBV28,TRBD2,CASSLISSGRTRHLDEQFF,TGTGCCAGCAGTTTAATATCTAGCGGGAGGACCCGGCACCTCGATGAGCAGTTCTTC
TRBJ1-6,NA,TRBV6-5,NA,CASSYKTGLNSPLHF,TGTGCCAGCAGTTACAAGACAGGACTTAATTCACCCCTCCACTTT
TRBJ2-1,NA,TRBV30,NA,CAWTGGAGRFSYNEQFF,TGTGCCTGGACGGGTGGGGCGGGACGGTTCTCCTACAATGAGCAGTTCTTC
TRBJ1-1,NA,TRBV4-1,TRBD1,CASSRYDRGISEAFF,TGCGCCAGCAGCCGATACGACAGGGGGATCTCTGAAGCTTTCTTT
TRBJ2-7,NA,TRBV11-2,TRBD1,CASSLGQTSYEQYF,TGTGCCAGCAGCTTGGGACAGACGTCCTACGAGCAGTACTTC
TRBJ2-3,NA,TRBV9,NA,CASSVVGARADTQYF,TGTGCCAGCAGCGTAGTTGGGGCGAGGGCAGATACGCAGTATTTT
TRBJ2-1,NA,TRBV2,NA,CASSVSSEQFF,TGTGCCAGCAGCGTCAGCAGTGAGCAGTTCTTC
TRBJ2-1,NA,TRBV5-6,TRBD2,CASSEWSSGDNEQFF,TGTGCCAGCAGCGAATGGTCTAGCGGGGACAATGAGCAGTTCTTC
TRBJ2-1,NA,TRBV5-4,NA,CASSSLIDEQFF,TGTGCCAGCAGCTCCCTAATCGATGAGCAGTTCTTC
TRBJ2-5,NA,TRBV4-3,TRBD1,CASSQDKDRGRETQYF,TGCGCCAGCAGCCAAGATAAGGACAGGGGAAGAGAGACCCAGTACTTC
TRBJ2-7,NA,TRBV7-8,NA,CASSLVGVEQYF,TGTGCCAGCAGCTTAGTGGGGGTCGAGCAGTACTTC
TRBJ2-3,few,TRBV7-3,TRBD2,CASSDSGLAGTDTQYF,TGTGCCAGCAGCGACTCGGGACTAGCGGGCACAGATACGCAGTATTTT
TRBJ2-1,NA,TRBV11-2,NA,CASSLDGTYNEQFF,TGTGCCAGCAGCTTAGATGGCACCTACAATGAGCAGTTCTTC
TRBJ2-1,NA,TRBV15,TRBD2,CATSLLAGAYNEQFF,TGTGCCACCAGCTTACTAGCGGGAGCCTACAATGAGCAGTTCTTC
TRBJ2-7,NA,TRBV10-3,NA,CASKQGYEQYF,TGTGCCAGCAAACAAGGATACGAGCAGTACTTC
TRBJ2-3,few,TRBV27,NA,CASSKRGSTDTQYF,TGTGCCAGCAGTAAACGGGGTTCGACAGATACGCAGTATTTT
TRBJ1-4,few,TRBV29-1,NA,CSVARTGEGEKLFF,TGCAGCGTGGCCCGGACGGGCGAGGGCGAAAAACTGTTTTTT